The 25 T cell receptor beta chains listed next were all sequenced from one sample in a study of T cell responses to AZD1222 COVID-19 vaccine. Using immunoSEQ multiplex PCR, the repertoire was profiled, and TCRdb retains in-frame clones only, with some absent. Among 95,000 to 150,000 clones listed, roughly 89% were seen once. Here the sequenced sample was peripheral blood, taken on day 0 of MenACWY control vaccination. The source of these receptors is an adult in good health.

This clone was picked up a small number of times. This rearrangement joins TRBV19 to TRBJ2-1; 8 positions match TRBD2. The length of the CDR3 is 16 residues. CDR1 and CDR2 from the germline V gene are LNHDA and SQIVND (reference sequence). The V and J ends lost 5 bases and 8 bases, in that order; junction bases with no gene match: 14. CDR3 sequence (DNA): TGTGCCAGTAGTCGCGGTGTTGGCGGGAGGACGGATGAGCAGTTCTTC. Protein sequence: CASSRGVGGRTDEQFF.

This rearrangement joins TRBV29-1 to TRBJ1-2; 7 bases line up with TRBD1. The junction had 8 bases not matched to a gene; V was cut back by 6 bases and J by 1 base. The CDR3 is 14 residues long. The germline V gene encodes CDR1 SQVTM and CDR2 ANQGSEA. This CDR3 is CSVNRQGLNYGYTF. The CDR3 nucleotides are TGCAGCGTAAATCGACAGGGACTTAACTATGGCTACACCTTC.

The genes are TRBV6-5 and TRBJ1-2; no reliable D call. Germline V lookup: CDR1 MNHEY, CDR2 SVGAGI. The CDR3 length is 13 residues. Trimming removed 6 bases at V and 0 bases at J, with 8 bases between. CDR3 sequence reads: CASSREANYGYTF. CDR3 in DNA: TGTGCCAGCAGCCGTGAAGCTAACTATGGCTACACCTTC.

This clone was counted once. V gene TRBV5-1 combines with J gene TRBJ1-2; 11 bases line up with TRBD1. This CDR3 contains 14 residues. CDR1 SGHRS and CDR2 YFSETQ come from the germline V gene. V lost 8 bases and J lost 3; bases outside the gene matches: 6. The CDR3 region has the DNA TGCGCCAGTGAGCCGGGACAGGGGGACTATGGCTACACCTTC. It encodes CASEPGQGDYGYTF.

The chain links TRBV5-4 to TRBJ2-1, with 8 bases aligning to TRBD1. V lost 3 bases, J lost 8 bases, and 10 bases stayed unmatched. The CDR3 sequence is 15 residues long. The germline V gene has CDR1 SGHNT and CDR2 YYREEE (reference sequence). The CDR3 sequence is CASSSARGTGDEQFF. In DNA form, the CDR3 reads TGTGCCAGCAGCTCGGCCCGAGGGACAGGCGATGAGCAGTTCTTC.

This chain links TRBV5-1 with TRBJ2-7, with D perhaps given as TRBD1 or TRBD2 (8 bases each). The CDR3 sequence is 15 residues long. V gave up 4 bases and J gave up 6 bases, with 20 bases separating them. Looked up from germline, CDR1 is SGHRS and CDR2 is YFSETQ. The CDR3 DNA follows: TGCGCCAGCAGCCCGGGAGGGCAGGGGGCTGCCGAGCAGTACTTC. Translation gives CASSPGGQGAAEQYF.

The rearrangement uses TRBV12-2 and TRBJ1-3; whether TRBD1, the table's D call, matches the DNA was not checked. TRBV12-2 counts as a pseudogene. The CDR3 runs 17 residues. As DNA, the CDR3 is TGTGCAAGTCGCTTGCCCGCAAGGGGTTATCGTGGAAACACCATATATTTT. This encodes CASRLPARGYRGNTIYF.

The V and J genes are TRBV4-2 and TRBJ2-3, with D perhaps matching TRBD1 (5 bases). Trimming left V 3 bases short and J 0 bases short, with 16 bases between. The germline V gene has CDR1 LGHNA and CDR2 YNFKEQ. The CDR3 length is 17 residues. DNA for the CDR3: TGTGCCAGCAGCCACCTAGGGGCCAGGATAAGCACAGATACGCAGTATTTT. Its translation is CASSHLGARISTDTQYF.

The chain couples TRBV12-3 or TRBV12-4 to TRBJ2-7; D is ambiguous. The V gene lost 1 base and the J gene lost 4 bases, with 5 bases spanning the gap. This CDR3 spans 12 amino acids. The DNA for the CDR3 is TGTGCCAGCAGTTTAGGAATATACGAGCAGTACTTC. It yields the protein CASSLGIYEQYF.

The V and J genes are TRBV10-3 and TRBJ1-2; maybe TRBD1 (5 bases). Trimming shortened V by 0 bases and J by 6 bases, and 8 bases separated the two germline ends. The length of the CDR3 is 13 residues. Germline CDR1 and CDR2: ENHRY and SYGVKD. The CDR3 bases are TGTGCCATCAGTGAGTCCGGGACGGATGGCTACACCTTC. It yields the protein CAISESGTDGYTF.

The rearrangement joins TRBV18 to TRBJ2-2, with D possibly called TRBD1 or TRBD2 (5 bases each). This CDR3 has 14 residues. Germline CDR1 is KGHSH and CDR2 is LQKENI. With 3 bases removed from V and 0 bases from J, the gap between germline ends came to 5 bases. In DNA, the CDR3 is TGTGCCAGCTCACCGGGACCGAACACCGGGGAGCTGTTTTTT. It translates to CASSPGPNTGELFF. Full variable domain (missing parts from reference TRBV18 and TRBJ2-2): NAGVMQNPRHLVRRRGQEARLRCSPMKGHSHVYWYRQLPEEGLKFMVYLQKENIIDESGMPKERFSAEFPKEGPSILRIQQVVRGDSAAYFCASSPGPNTGELFFGEGSRLTVL.

The V call is TRBV6-2 or TRBV6-3, the J call TRBJ2-1; weak D call: TRBD1 (6 bases). This CDR3 has 13 amino acids. The germline gives CDR1 MNHEY, CDR2 SVGEGT. The ends were cut back, 4 bases at V and 10 bases at J, with 14 bases in the middle. CDR3 bases: TGTGCCAGCAGTTGGCCAACAACAGGGGAGCAGTTCTTC. Translating it yields CASSWPTTGEQFF.

The chain combines TRBV24-1 with TRBJ1-1; no definite D call. From germline, CDR1 is KGHDR and CDR2 SFDVKD. The germline V and J ends were trimmed by 3 bases and 5 bases, with 6 bases remaining between them. The CDR3 runs to 12 residues. CDR3 DNA sequence: TGTGCCACCAGTGATACCGGGACTGAAGCTTTCTTT. This sequence encodes CATSDTGTEAFF.

CDR3: CASSLGGSGTQYF. The CDR3 nucleotides are TGTGCCAGCAGCCTCGGCGGTTCTGGGACCCAGTACTTC. The chain joins TRBV3-1 (or the pseudogene TRBV3-2) to TRBJ2-5; D is uncertain. From germline, CDR1 is LGHDT and CDR2 YNNKEL (reference sequence). This CDR3 has 13 amino acids. V lost 4 bases to trimming and J lost 7 bases, with 13 bases between them.

The count of this clone is one. This chain links TRBV20-1 with TRBJ1-1; tentatively, D is TRBD1 (5 bases). Trimming removed 3 bases from V and 0 bases from J, with 14 bases in between. CDR3 length: 15 amino acids. Per germline, CDR1 DFQATT and CDR2 SNEGSKA (reference sequence). The CDR3 DNA reads as TGCAGTGCTAGTTATCCCGGCAGGGTGAACACTGAAGCTTTCTTT. Translation: CSASYPGRVNTEAFF.

This clone has just one count. This chain joins TRBV6-1 and TRBJ1-1; the D gene is possibly TRBD1 (5 bases). Germline values: CDR1 MNHNS, CDR2 SASEGT. V lost 1 base and J 5 bases, leaving 8 bases between the germline ends. This CDR3 spans 13 amino acids. For the CDR3, the DNA is TGTGCCAGCAGTGAAGGACGGGGGACTGAAGCTTTCTTT. It encodes CASSEGRGTEAFF.

Only one count was recorded for this clone. The chain uses TRBV30 and TRBJ1-1; no clear D gene. V was shortened by 3 bases and J by 7 bases, with 6 bases between the two germline ends. Per germline, CDR1 GTSNPN and CDR2 SVGIG (reference sequence). The CDR3 is made up of 10 amino acids. The CDR3 nucleotides are TGTGCCTGGAGGGTAATTGAAGCTTTCTTT. It specifies CAWRVIEAFF.

The chain combines TRBV4-1 with TRBJ1-3; D is perhaps TRBD1 (5 bases). V shed 0 bases and J shed 4 bases, with 10 bases lying between them. Germline V gene sequence: CDR1 MGHRA, CDR2 YSYEKL. The CDR3 extends over 15 amino acids. CDR3 sequence reads: CASSQDFRAGNTIYF. CDR3 DNA: TGCGCCAGCAGCCAAGATTTCAGGGCAGGAAACACCATATATTTT.

The rearrangement links TRBV7-8 to TRBJ2-7; D gene ambiguous. The V end was cut by 3 bases, the J end by 1 base, with 10 bases between. The CDR3 is 14 amino acids. Germline V CDR1 and CDR2: SGHVS, FQNEAQ. CDR3 nucleotides: TGTGCCAGCAGCTTTCTCCAGGATTCCTACGAGCAGTACTTC. It yields the protein CASSFLQDSYEQYF.

This chain joins TRBV15 and TRBJ1-1; TRBD1 matches 7 bases. Germline lookup yields CDR1 LNHNV and CDR2 YYDKDF (reference sequence). This CDR3 has 14 amino acids. With V trimmed by 5 bases and J by 3 bases, 6 bases remained unmatched. This CDR3 reads CATSRYQGDTEAFF. CDR3 nucleotide sequence: TGTGCCACCAGCCGTTATCAGGGGGACACTGAAGCTTTCTTT.

This clone showed up just once. The CDR3 spells CASSQDPRTSGVNTGELFF. DNA for the CDR3: TGTGCCAGCAGCCAAGATCCTAGGACTAGCGGAGTTAACACCGGGGAGCTGTTTTTT. This chain connects TRBV4-2 to TRBJ2-2; 10 bases agree with TRBD2. Trimming cost V 0 bases and J 2 bases; bases outside gene matches: 9. Germline V gives CDR1 LGHNA, CDR2 YNFKEQ. This CDR3 has 19 amino acids.

The chain uses TRBV9 and TRBJ2-1; D perhaps matches TRBD2 (6 bases). The germline V and J ends were trimmed by 7 bases and 7 bases, with 21 bases remaining between them. Germline lookup yields CDR1 SGDLS and CDR2 YYNGEE. This CDR3 has 15 residues. The DNA for the CDR3 is TGTGCCAGCGGTCCTAGCGCCATTGGTAGGAATGAGCAGTTCTTC. Translated: CASGPSAIGRNEQFF.

The chain couples TRBV7-9 to TRBJ2-1; 10 positions match TRBD2. Germline lookup yields CDR1 SEHNR and CDR2 FQNEAQ (reference sequence). V gave up 4 bases and J gave up 9 bases; unmatched junction bases: 3. This CDR3 is 13 amino acids long. CDR3 in DNA: TGTGCCAGCAGCTCTGGACTAGCGGCTGAGCAGTTCTTC. Its protein is CASSSGLAAEQFF.

The genes are TRBV14 and TRBJ1-3; the D gene is possibly TRBD1 (5 bases). V lost 0 bases to trimming and J lost 8 bases, with 8 bases between them. The germline CDR1 and CDR2 sequences are SGHDN and FVKESK. This CDR3 region has 13 residues. The CDR3 coding sequence is TGTGCCAGCAGCCAAGACAGGGTGGACACCATATATTTT. Translated, it gives CASSQDRVDTIYF.

This sequence joins TRBV7-3 and TRBJ2-1; 9 bases fit TRBD1. Per germline, CDR1 SGHTA and CDR2 FQGTGA. The CDR3 has 16 amino acids. After removal of 1 base from V and 5 bases from J, the junction contained 6 bases not matched to a gene. CDR3 amino acids: CASSLNAWDRDNEQFF. In DNA form, the CDR3 reads TGTGCCAGCAGCTTAAACGCTTGGGACAGGGACAATGAGCAGTTCTTC.